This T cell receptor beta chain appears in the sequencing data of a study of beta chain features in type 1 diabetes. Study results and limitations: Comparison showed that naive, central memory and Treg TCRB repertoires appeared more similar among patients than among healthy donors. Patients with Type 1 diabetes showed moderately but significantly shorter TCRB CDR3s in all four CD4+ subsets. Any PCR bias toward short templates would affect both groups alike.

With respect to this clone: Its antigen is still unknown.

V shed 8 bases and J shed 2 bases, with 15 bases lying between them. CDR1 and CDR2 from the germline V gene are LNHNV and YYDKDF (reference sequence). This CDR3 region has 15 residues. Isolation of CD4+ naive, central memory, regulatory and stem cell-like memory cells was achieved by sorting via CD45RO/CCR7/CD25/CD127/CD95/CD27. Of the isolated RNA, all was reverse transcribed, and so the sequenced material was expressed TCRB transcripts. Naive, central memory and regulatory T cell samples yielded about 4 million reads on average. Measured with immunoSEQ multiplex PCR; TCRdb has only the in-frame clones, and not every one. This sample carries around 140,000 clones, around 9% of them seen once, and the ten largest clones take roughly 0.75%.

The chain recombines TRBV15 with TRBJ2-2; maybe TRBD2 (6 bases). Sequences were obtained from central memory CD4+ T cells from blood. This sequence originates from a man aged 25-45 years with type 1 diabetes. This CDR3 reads CATAPTGTNTGELFF. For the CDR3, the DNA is TGTGCCACCGCCCCGACGGGGACTAACACCGGGGAGCTGTTTTTT.